This T cell receptor beta chain derives from a study of beta chain features in type 1 diabetes. Whole-study findings and limits: Moderately but significantly shorter TCRB CDR3s were found in Type 1 diabetes patients in all four CD4+ subsets.

With V trimmed by 5 bases and J by 4 bases, 4 bases remained unmatched. CDR1 is SGHTA and CDR2 is FQGTGA in the germline V gene. The length of the CDR3 is 14 residues. Comments on this clone: Its matching antigen is unknown.

All of the isolated RNA was reverse transcribed, so expressed TCRB transcripts were sequenced. Here immunoSEQ multiplex PCR was the method, and the copy in TCRdb shows in-frame clones only, minus some. Among 150,000 or so clones listed, about a tenth were seen once. The genes are TRBV7-3 and TRBJ2-1; 8 nucleotides agree with TRBD1. Specimen: central memory CD4+ T cells from blood. This clonotype was sampled from a man between 18 and 29 years old in good health. The CDR3 DNA reads TGTGCCAGCAGCCCAGGGGACAGGTACAATGAGCAGTTCTTC. Protein sequence: CASSPGDRYNEQFF. Supplemented by reference TRBV7-3 and TRBJ2-1, the full variable domain reads GAGVSQTPSNKVTEKGKYVELRCDPISGHTALYWYRQSLGQGPEFLIYFQGTGAADDSGLPNDRFFAVRPEGSVSTLKIQRTERGDSAVYLCASSPGDRYNEQFFGPGTRLTVL.